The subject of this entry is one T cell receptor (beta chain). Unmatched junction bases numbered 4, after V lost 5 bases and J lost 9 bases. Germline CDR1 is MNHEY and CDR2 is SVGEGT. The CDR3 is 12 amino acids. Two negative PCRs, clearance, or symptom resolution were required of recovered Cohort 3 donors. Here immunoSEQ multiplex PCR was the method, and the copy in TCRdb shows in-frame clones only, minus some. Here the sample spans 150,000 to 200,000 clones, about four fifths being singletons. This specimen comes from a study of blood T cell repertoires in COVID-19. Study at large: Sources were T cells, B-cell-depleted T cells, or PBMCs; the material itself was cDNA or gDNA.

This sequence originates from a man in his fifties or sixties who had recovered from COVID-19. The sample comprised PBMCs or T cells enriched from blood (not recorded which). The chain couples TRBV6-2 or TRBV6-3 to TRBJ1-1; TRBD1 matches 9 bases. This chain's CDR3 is CASSGDRVKAFF. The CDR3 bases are TGTGCCAGCAGTGGGGACAGGGTAAAAGCTTTCTTT.